One and the same sample provided the 18 T cell receptor beta chains below, sequenced in a study of shared T cell receptors in the human thymus. Sequenced by immunoSEQ multiplex PCR; TCRdb stores in-frame clones only, minus some. This table has about 500,000 clones, roughly 74% appearing once. This sample was also put to use in a study of human thymus T cells.

Sequenced sample: thymocytes. These receptors were obtained from a boy in the first two years of life with a congenital heart defect.

The chain has TRBV5-1 and TRBJ2-5; 9 bases match TRBD2. The end of the DNA is better explained by TRBJ2-7, so the J call may be wrong. Germline CDR1 reads SGHRS; CDR2 reads YFSETQ. This CDR3 is built from 14 residues. The CDR3 DNA sequence: TGCGCCAGCAGCTTTAGCGGGAGACGCGACGAGCAGTACTTC. This codes for CASSFSGRRDEQYF.

CDR3 amino acids: CASTWGGNEKLFF. Here the CDR3 DNA reads TGTGCCAGCACCTGGGGCGGTAATGAAAAACTGTTTTTT. V gene TRBV28 combines with J gene TRBJ1-4, with D maybe TRBD1 (5 bases). V was pared by 7 bases and J by 4 bases, with 10 bases between. The germline gives CDR1 MDHEN, CDR2 SYDVKM. This CDR3 has 13 residues.

The rearrangement links TRBV6-1 to TRBJ1-2, with a tentative D call TRBD1 (5 bases). The germline gives CDR1 MNHNS, CDR2 SASEGT. V was shortened by 2 bases and J by 0 bases, with 19 bases between the two germline ends. This CDR3 comprises 18 residues. CDR3 nucleotides: TGTGCCAGCAGTGAACCAACCTGGGGCCTTAGAGCTAACTATGGCTACACCTTC. Protein sequence: CASSEPTWGLRANYGYTF.

The chain uses TRBV5-1 and TRBJ2-3; 8 bases are a match to TRBD2. In germline, CDR1 is SGHRS, CDR2 YFSETQ. The V and J ends lost 4 bases and 5 bases, in that order; junction bases with no gene match: 9. CDR3 length equals 15 residues. The CDR3 DNA sequence: TGCGCCAGCAGCCTTAGCGGGACCGGGGGAGATACGCAGTATTTT. It specifies CASSLSGTGGDTQYF.

This sequence joins TRBV28 and TRBJ1-3; the D gene is possibly TRBD1 (6 bases). The CDR3 has 14 amino acids. Germline CDR1 reads MDHEN; CDR2 reads SYDVKM. The germline V and J ends were trimmed by 5 bases and 2 bases, with 10 bases remaining between them. This CDR3 is CASSQQGAGNTIYF. CDR3 sequence (DNA): TGTGCCAGCAGTCAACAGGGTGCTGGAAACACCATATATTTT. Drawing the rest from reference TRBV28 and TRBJ1-3, the complete variable domain is DVKVTQSSRYLVKRTGEKVFLECVQDMDHENMFWYRQDPGLGLRLIYFSYDVKMKEKGDIPEGYSVSREKKERFSLILESASTNQTSMYLCASSQQGAGNTIYFGEGSWLTVV.

The chain joins TRBV29-1 to TRBJ1-1; D is perhaps TRBD1 (6 bases). CDR3 length: 14 residues. Germline CDR1 is SQVTM and CDR2 is ANQGSEA. V was clipped by 6 bases and J by 4 bases, with 18 bases between them. The CDR3 region is CSVRPGRGGTEAFF. In DNA form, the CDR3 reads TGCAGCGTCCGACCGGGCAGGGGCGGCACTGAAGCTTTCTTT.

This clone was seen a single time. The chain recombines TRBV5-1 with TRBJ2-7, with 12 bases aligning to TRBD1. The CDR3 totals 16 residues. Trimming removed 0 bases from V and 11 bases from J; junction bases left unmatched: 12. Germline CDR1 is SGHRS and CDR2 is YFSETQ. CDR3 protein: CASSLARDRGHEVEYF. CDR3 sequence (DNA): TGCGCCAGCAGCTTGGCCCGGGACAGGGGGCATGAGGTTGAGTACTTC. The full variable domain, completed using reference TRBV5-1 and TRBJ2-7, is KAGVTQTPRYLIKTRGQQVTLSCSPISGHRSVSWYQQTPGQGLQFLFEYFSETQRNKGNFPGRFSGRQFSNSRSEMNVSTLELGDSALYLCASSLARDRGHEVEYFGPGTRLTVT.

The chain employs TRBV7-2 and TRBJ2-3, with D maybe TRBD2 (6 bases). With 5 bases removed from V and 5 bases from J, the gap between germline ends came to 20 bases. In germline, CDR1 is SGHTA, CDR2 FQGNSA. The CDR3 sequence is 16 residues long. The CDR3 here is CASSPTGTHREDTQYF. The CDR3 nucleotides are TGTGCCAGCAGCCCTACCGGGACTCACCGGGAAGATACGCAGTATTTT.

The genes are TRBV10-2 and TRBJ2-7; 9 bases map to TRBD2. The CDR3 has 19 amino acids. The V and J ends lost 4 bases and 0 bases, in that order; junction bases with no gene match: 16. CDR1 and CDR2 from the germline V gene are WSHSY and SAAADI. CDR3 sequence (DNA): TGCGCCAGCAGTGGATCCCACATGCTAGCGGGGAGGAGCTCCTACGAGCAGTACTTC. This encodes CASSGSHMLAGRSSYEQYF.

The chain is built from TRBV10-1 and TRBJ2-1, with 9 bases fitting TRBD1. V dropped 2 bases and J dropped 8; count of bases not matched to a gene: 4. The CDR3 consists of 14 residues. Germline CDR1 and CDR2: WNHNN and SYGVQD (reference sequence). CDR3 loop: CASSEGQGFDEQFF. The CDR3 nucleotides read TGCGCCAGCAGTGAGGGACAGGGGTTCGATGAGCAGTTCTTC.

The chain carries TRBV6-1 and TRBJ2-1, with TRBD2 matching 7 bases. Per the germline V gene, CDR1 is MNHNS and CDR2 is SASEGT. The CDR3 is 17 residues long. The trim removed 4 bases at V and 9 bases at J, leaving 18 bases unmatched. CDR3 protein: CASSGGEGLRDGGEQFF. The CDR3 nucleotides are TGTGCCAGCAGTGGAGGGGAGGGCCTTCGGGATGGGGGTGAGCAGTTCTTC.

This chain uses TRBV5-1 with TRBJ2-7, with D possibly TRBD2 on 8 matching bases. Germline V CDR1 and CDR2: SGHRS, YFSETQ. V lost 0 bases to trimming and J lost 5 bases, with 24 bases between them. The CDR3 length is 18 residues. The CDR3 loop is CASSLDGGADRVNDEQYF. DNA for the CDR3: TGCGCCAGCAGCTTGGACGGGGGGGCCGACAGGGTAAACGACGAGCAGTACTTC.

The genes are TRBV11-2 and TRBJ2-3; 12 bases match TRBD2. J gave up 0 bases and V 4 bases, and 5 bases lay outside the gene matches. Germline loops: CDR1 SGHAT, CDR2 FQNNGV. There are 17 residues in the CDR3. CDR3 protein: CASSSAGLAGSTDTQYF. The CDR3 coding sequence is TGTGCCAGCAGCTCAGCAGGACTAGCGGGAAGCACAGATACGCAGTATTTT.

The CDR3 sequence: CASSLTGDEITGELFF. The CDR3 nucleotides are TGTGCCAGCAGCTTGACCGGGGATGAAATAACCGGGGAGCTGTTTTTT. The V gene is TRBV5-6, the J gene TRBJ2-2; D is perhaps TRBD2 (5 bases). Germline V CDR1 and CDR2: SGHDT, YYEEEE. The ends were cut back, 1 base at V and 5 bases at J, with 15 bases in the middle. The CDR3 covers 16 residues.

The rearrangement joins TRBV9 to TRBJ1-2, with 8 bases aligning to TRBD1. The CDR3 is 17 residues long. Trimming cost V 4 bases and J 4 bases; bases outside gene matches: 15. In germline, CDR1 is SGDLS, CDR2 YYNGEE. The CDR3, as DNA: TGTGCCAGCAGCACCGCGGCGGCGGTCAGGGGGCTCTATGGCTACACCTTC. Translated: CASSTAAAVRGLYGYTF.

The V and J genes are TRBV7-2 and TRBJ1-5; no firm D call. Looked up from germline, CDR1 is SGHTA and CDR2 is FQGNSA. CDR3 length: 13 amino acids. The V and J ends lost 5 bases and 0 bases respectively, with 5 bases between them. The CDR3 is CASSLSSNQPQHF. DNA of the CDR3: TGTGCCAGCAGCCTCAGTAGCAATCAGCCCCAGCATTTT.

The chain is built from TRBV7-6 and TRBJ2-3; 10 bases agree with TRBD1. The CDR3 is 18 residues long. Per germline, CDR1 SGHVS and CDR2 FNYEAQ. With V trimmed by 4 bases and J by 2 bases, 12 bases remained unmatched. CDR3 DNA sequence: TGTGCCAGCAGCTCGGATTGGGACAGGGGATGGGCCACAGATACGCAGTATTTT. Its protein is CASSSDWDRGWATDTQYF.

The chain uses TRBV14 and TRBJ2-7; 11 bases agree with TRBD2. V shed 1 base and J 2 bases; nucleotides not matched to a gene: 10. Germline assignment: CDR1 SGHDN and CDR2 FVKESK. This CDR3 comprises 18 residues. CDR3 residues: CASSQGGGLAGGTYEQYF. The CDR3 coding sequence is TGTGCCAGCAGCCAAGGAGGGGGCCTAGCGGGAGGTACCTACGAGCAGTACTTC.